This record looks at one TCR beta chain sequence and its context. The target antigen is unknown. This sample is drawn from a study of T cell repertoires in aging, cancer and after chemotherapy. Study-wide findings and caveats: Loss of evenness, beyond lost richness, contributed to age-related TCR diversity decline in cancer patients. Age-matched healthy donors had significantly more diverse, less clonal blood TCR repertoires than untreated cancer patients. The repertoire data cannot show anything about immunological memory following chemotherapy.

Amplification of TCR beta used genomic DNA extracted from peripheral blood. A mixed TRB-A/B primer pool amplified rearranged TRB by multiplex touch-down PCR. MiXCR, applied by TCRdb to the multiplex PCR reads, yields one record per CDR3 protein. The sample holds around 3,600 distinct CDR3 sequences, 25% to 30% seen once. There are 13 residues in the CDR3. From germline, CDR1 is ENHRY and CDR2 SYGVKD. Trimming removed 1 base from V and 5 bases from J; junction bases left unmatched: 2. The rearrangement links TRBV10-3 to TRBJ2-7; 7 bases match TRBD2. The sequence derives from a human donor with a solid tumor. The sequenced material came from blood. CDR3 loop: CAISEYGGDEQYV. In DNA, the CDR3 is TGTGCCATCAGTGAGTATGGGGGGGACGAGCAGTACGTC.